The 13 T cell receptor beta chains below were found in one sample sequenced in a study of cytomegalovirus exposure and HLA in healthy donors (TCRdb year 2017). The method behind the library was the immunoSEQ multiplex PCR assay. For the multiplex PCR, a mixture combining 60 forward primers for TCR Vbeta segments and 13 reverse primers for TCR Jbeta segments was used. What TCRdb holds here is the immuneACCESS table cut down to in-frame rearrangements. Part of the clones is not present; checked against another copy, under half of the missing clones reflect an unresolved V gene, and the others are unexplained. Within this sample are more than 140,000 clones, with around 80% of them counted one time only. The leading ten clones occupy approximately 6% of the sample. Sequencing was done on a sample of PBMCs. The source of these receptors is a man under 40 in good health and CMV-seropositive.

This chain joins TRBV7-6 and TRBJ1-4; D remains unclear. V was clipped by 3 bases and J by 4 bases, with 15 bases between them. CDR3 length equals 16 residues. Germline assignment: CDR1 SGHVS and CDR2 FNYEAQ. For the CDR3, the DNA is TGTGCCAGCAGCTTTCAATCTAGGCGTTTTAATGAAAAACTGTTTTTT. Translated, it gives CASSFQSRRFNEKLFF.

The chain combines TRBV7-2 with TRBJ1-4; D is perhaps TRBD1 (6 bases). Trimming pared 4 bases from V and 0 bases from J, leaving 9 bases between. This CDR3 has 15 residues. The germline gives CDR1 SGHTA, CDR2 FQGNSA. The DNA for the CDR3 is TGTGCCAGCAGCTCACAGGGAGCAACTAATGAAAAACTGTTTTTT. Protein sequence: CASSSQGATNEKLFF.

The table lists this clone with a few counts. V and J are TRBV6-5 and TRBJ1-2, with 8 bases aligning to TRBD1. This CDR3 has 13 amino acids. Germline loops: CDR1 MNHEY, CDR2 SVGAGI. After removal of 6 bases from V and 5 bases from J, the junction contained 5 bases not matched to a gene. The CDR3 bases are TGTGCCAGCAGCGACAGGGGAACGTATGGCTACACCTTC. Translation gives CASSDRGTYGYTF.

This CDR3 reads CASSGGLFSGANVLTF. The CDR3 bases are TGTGCCAGCAGCGGCGGACTGTTCTCTGGGGCCAACGTCCTGACTTTC. The chain recombines TRBV5-6 with TRBJ2-6, with a weak D call TRBD2 (5 bases). CDR1 and CDR2 from the germline V gene are SGHDT and YYEEEE. The CDR3 has 16 residues. The V end lost 4 bases, the J end lost 0 bases, and 11 bases lay between the germline ends.

The chain couples TRBV6-1 to TRBJ1-1, with D tentatively TRBD1 (5 bases). From germline, CDR1 is MNHNS and CDR2 SASEGT. V was shortened by 6 bases and J by 0 bases, with 5 bases between the two germline ends. There are 12 residues in the CDR3. CDR3 bases: TGTGCCAGCAGGACAGTGAACACTGAAGCTTTCTTT. Amino acid sequence: CASRTVNTEAFF.

This chain connects TRBV19 to TRBJ2-3; 8 nucleotides agree with TRBD2. The CDR3 totals 16 residues. The germline gives CDR1 LNHDA, CDR2 SQIVND (reference sequence). V dropped 6 bases and J dropped 4; count of bases not matched to a gene: 12. The CDR3 DNA reads TGTGCCAGTAGCTCTTGGAGAGCGGGAGACGCAGATACGCAGTATTTT. Encoded protein: CASSSWRAGDADTQYF.

This clone showed up just a few times. The chain recombines TRBV6-1 with TRBJ2-7; 7 bases agree with TRBD1. The CDR3 runs to 15 residues. Germline CDR1 MNHNS, CDR2 SASEGT. Trimming cost V 4 bases and J 0 bases; bases outside gene matches: 6. CDR3 loop: CASSVETGTSYEQYF. The DNA for the CDR3 is TGTGCCAGCAGTGTGGAGACAGGGACCTCCTACGAGCAGTACTTC.

The genes are TRBV11-2 and TRBJ2-1; 7 bases match TRBD2. Trimming took 4 bases from V and 0 from J; bases not matched to a gene: 6. CDR3 length: 16 residues. Germline CDR1 reads SGHAT; CDR2 reads FQNNGV. CDR3 in amino acids: CASSSRGDYSYNEQFF. CDR3 sequence (DNA): TGTGCCAGCAGCTCTCGGGGGGACTACTCCTACAATGAGCAGTTCTTC. The full variable domain, rest sourced from reference TRBV11-2 and TRBJ2-1, is EAGVAQSPRYKIIEKRQSVAFWCNPISGHATLYWYQQILGQGPKLLIQFQNNGVVDDSQLPKDRFSAERLKGVDSTLKIQPAKLEDSAVYLCASSSRGDYSYNEQFFGPGTRLTVL.

The rearrangement links TRBV5-1 to TRBJ2-7, with 7 bases that match TRBD1. Germline V CDR1 and CDR2: SGHRS, YFSETQ. Losses at the gene ends were 4 bases for V and 7 bases for J; bases not matched to a gene: 17. This CDR3 comprises 16 residues. Here the CDR3 DNA reads TGCGCCAGCAGCCGAAAACCCGGACAGGTCCAGGAGGAGCAGTACTTC. Its translation: CASSRKPGQVQEEQYF.

The chain recombines TRBV27 with TRBJ2-1; 7 bases align to TRBD2. V lost 7 bases and J lost 5; bases outside the gene matches: 5. This CDR3 is built from 13 residues. CDR1 is MNHEY, CDR2 SMNVEV, per germline (reference sequence). The CDR3 sequence: CASNGLADNEQFF. Here the CDR3 DNA reads TGTGCCAGCAACGGGCTAGCGGACAATGAGCAGTTCTTC.

The chain recombines TRBV18 with TRBJ2-3; TRBD1 matches at 9 bases. The CDR3 has 15 residues. Trimming at V came to 4 bases and at J to 0 bases, leaving 2 bases not matched to a gene. Looked up from germline, CDR1 is KGHSH and CDR2 is LQKENI. This CDR3 is CASSRGTGSTDTQYF. DNA of the CDR3: TGTGCCAGCTCACGCGGGACAGGGAGCACAGATACGCAGTATTTT. The variable domain in full, completed from reference TRBV18 and TRBJ2-3, reads NAGVMQNPRHLVRRRGQEARLRCSPMKGHSHVYWYRQLPEEGLKFMVYLQKENIIDESGMPKERFSAEFPKEGPSILRIQQVVRGDSAAYFCASSRGTGSTDTQYFGPGTRLTVL.

This rearrangement joins TRBV5-1 to TRBJ2-3; 13 bases are shared with TRBD2. Germline CDR1 SGHRS, CDR2 YFSETQ. J gave up 4 bases and V 2 bases, and 1 base lay outside the gene matches. The CDR3 is made up of 15 amino acids. The CDR3 spells CASSFTSGRADTQYF. As DNA, the CDR3 is TGCGCCAGCAGCTTCACTAGCGGGAGGGCAGATACGCAGTATTTT.

This chain connects TRBV18 to TRBJ1-4; 7 bases are a match to TRBD1. Germline assignment: CDR1 KGHSH and CDR2 LQKENI. The CDR3 contains 13 residues. V dropped 2 bases and J dropped 6; count of bases not matched to a gene: 0. This chain's CDR3 is CASSPGTDEKLFF. CDR3 coding DNA: TGTGCCAGCTCACCAGGGACAGATGAAAAACTGTTTTTT.